The source of this T cell receptor beta chain is a study of beta chain features in type 1 diabetes (dated by TCRdb to the late 2010s). For the wider study: No differences in mean age, gender distribution, total cell number or subset yield were found between patients and healthy donors. A total of roughly 98,000,000 sorted cells were examined across all samples, and RNA yield correlated strongly with the number of cells per subset. Naive and central memory subsets were obtained from all 30 or so donors, but regulatory and stem cell-like memory subsets were isolated from only 8 patients and 8 healthy donors. The study compared TCRB repertoires of sorted circulating CD4+ T cell subsets between recently diagnosed type 1 diabetes patients and matched healthy donors.

From each donor, a single peripheral blood sample of about 116 mL on average was drawn into heparinised tubes. Naive, central memory, regulatory and stem cell-like memory CD4+ T cells were sorted on a BD FACSAria II using a panel including CD45RO, CCR7, CD25, CD127, CD95 and CD27. A purity above 95% was achieved for all sorted populations. PBMCs were isolated immediately by Lymphoprep density gradient centrifugation and stained directly without culture. So that batch effects would be minimized, each experiment stained and sorted samples in pairs, pairing one healthy donor with one patient. As concerns this clone: This clone's antigen is unknown. The sample holds no much larger clone one base away, and base qualities are not on file.

What the work shows at the level of the full study, not this receptor alone: Because cDNA rather than genomic DNA was sequenced, highly expressing activated cells could have been over-represented, although no difference in activation and CD3 levels was found between groups. Naive, central memory and regulatory TCRB repertoires appeared to be more alike among patients than among healthy donors. Shorter templates might be favored by PCR, yet because patient and control samples were amplified and corrected together, any such skew would affect both groups equally. Only small numbers of individuals were included in the HLA sub-analyses, which left unresolved whether HLA type had any influence on TCRB rearrangement. A moderate but significant shortening of TCRB CDR3 length was observed in type 1 diabetes patients in all four CD4+ subsets. At VDJ recombination sites, type 1 diabetes patients had fewer insertions and more deleted nucleotides, which implies abnormalities in thymic rearrangement.

The CDR3 starts with the cysteine, ends with the phenylalanine, and has 15 residues. CDR3 DNA is the only sequence kept; it has 45 bases, read in frame from the first base. CDR1 and CDR2 (SGHDN, FVKESK) derive from the germline V gene. V was cut back by 2 bases and J by 5 bases, leaving a gap of 16 bases between them. The entire isolated RNA was reverse transcribed using the High Capacity cDNA Reverse Transcription Kit, and thus expressed TCRB transcripts were sequenced. Deep immunoSEQ sequencing was applied to naive, central memory and regulatory T cell samples, giving an average of around 3.4 million total reads per sample. Sorted cells were lysed in RLT buffer and RNA was extracted with DNase-treated RNeasy Micro or Mini kits, depending on cell number. Each cell subset was processed separately to prevent cross-contamination, with patient and healthy donor samples processed together. The immunoSEQ multiplex PCR was used to amplify TCRB sequences from cDNA, generating 87-bp fragments that spanned the CDR3 region. The amplicons were sequenced using the Illumina HiSeq platform. The paper's processing steps were these. Synthetic template baselines were used to correct PCR bias computationally, reads within Hamming distance 2 were collapsed, and singletons that could not be merged were discarded. By aligning reads against IMGT, V, D and J genes, CDR3 length, and insertions or deletions at six rearrangement sites were assigned. Within each subset, clonotype counts were normalized to the number of sorted cells before true diversity and Gini coefficients were calculated with the tcR R package. Repertoire sharing was quantified using the overlap coefficient calculated on TCRB nucleotide sequences. Out-of-frame TCRB sequences from naive cells were analyzed as a proxy for the pre-selection repertoire. Here the immuneACCESS table is served through TCRdb, limited to in-frame sequences with V and J called. Missing clones are a known gap in these copies; in checked studies unresolved V genes cover under half, and the rest lacks a known reason. V, J and clone size were drawn from that table, and D and trimming were deduced from the DNA. This sample gives about 650,000 clones in total; approximately 13% of them show up just once. The top ten constitute around 0.12% of the sample.

The sample was naive CD4+ T cells from blood. This sample's cell subset or site label indicates: true naive CD4+ T cells. The TCR sequence derives from a man aged 25 to 45 with type 1 diabetes. The V and J segments used are TRBV14 and TRBJ2-7; the D gene identity is not certain. The CDR3 amino acid sequence is: CASSQPESPSNEQYF. The nucleotide sequence is TGTGCCAGCAGCCAACCCGAATCCCCTTCAAACGAGCAGTACTTC. Outside the CDR3, residues come from the reference TRBV14 and TRBJ2-7 proteins, so the full variable domain is: EAGVTQFPSHSVIEKGQTVTLRCDPISGHDNLYWYRRVMGKEIKFLLHFVKESKQDESGMPNNRFLAERTGGTYSTLKVQPAELEDSGVYFCASSQPESPSNEQYFGPGTRLTVT.